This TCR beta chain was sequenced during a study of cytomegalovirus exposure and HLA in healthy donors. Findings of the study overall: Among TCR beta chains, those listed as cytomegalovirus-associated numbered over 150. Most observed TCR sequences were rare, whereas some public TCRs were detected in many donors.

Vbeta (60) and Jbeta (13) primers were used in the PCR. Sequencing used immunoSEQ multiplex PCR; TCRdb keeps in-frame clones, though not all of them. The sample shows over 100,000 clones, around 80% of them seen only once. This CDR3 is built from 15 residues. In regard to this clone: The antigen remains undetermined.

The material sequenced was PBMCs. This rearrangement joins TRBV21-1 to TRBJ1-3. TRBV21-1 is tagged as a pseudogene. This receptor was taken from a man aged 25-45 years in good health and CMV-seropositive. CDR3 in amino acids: CASSKGAISGNTIYF. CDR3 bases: TGTGCCAGCAGCAAAGGCGCAATCTCTGGAAACACCATATATTTT.